This TCR beta chain was sequenced during a study of T cell changes during pregnancy in multiple sclerosis. TCRdb keeps only in-frame clones here, not all; method: immunoSEQ multiplex PCR. This table has around 88,000 clones, over 80% appearing once. The V segment lost 6 bases and the J segment 2 bases; nucleotides outside the gene matches: 6. The germline V gene has CDR1 MNHEY and CDR2 SMNVEV (reference sequence). This CDR3 has 14 residues. This chain joins TRBV27 and TRBJ2-7; 8 nucleotides line up with TRBD1. The receptor was isolated from a female donor with multiple sclerosis, enrolled in a pregnancy study. Sequences were derived from peripheral blood, sampled in the first trimester of pregnancy. CDR3 protein: CASRRVQGAYEQYF. The CDR3 DNA reads TGTGCCAGCAGACGAGTACAGGGGGCCTACGAGCAGTACTTC.